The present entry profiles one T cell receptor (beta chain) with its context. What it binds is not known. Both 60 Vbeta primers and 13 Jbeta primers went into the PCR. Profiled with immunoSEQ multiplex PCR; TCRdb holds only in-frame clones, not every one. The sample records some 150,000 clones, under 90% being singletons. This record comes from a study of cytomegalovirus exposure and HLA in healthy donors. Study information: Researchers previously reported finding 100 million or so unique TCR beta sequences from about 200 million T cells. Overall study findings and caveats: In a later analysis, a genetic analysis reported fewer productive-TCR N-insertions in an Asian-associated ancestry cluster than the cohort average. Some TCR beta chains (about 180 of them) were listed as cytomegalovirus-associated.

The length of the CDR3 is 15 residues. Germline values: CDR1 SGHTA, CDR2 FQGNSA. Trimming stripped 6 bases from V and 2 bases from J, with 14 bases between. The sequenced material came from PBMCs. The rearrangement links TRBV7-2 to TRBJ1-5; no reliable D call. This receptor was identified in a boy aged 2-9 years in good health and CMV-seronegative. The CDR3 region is CASSLVGNGNQPQHF. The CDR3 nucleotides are TGTGCCAGCAGTCTAGTAGGAAATGGCAATCAGCCCCAGCATTTT.